This TCR beta chain is from a study of blood T cells in healthy people across ages. Combining a sample-barcoded 5' primer with a J-beta primer mix, a second PCR ran for roughly 6 to 12 cycles. A single record per CDR3 protein comes from TCRdb applying MiXCR to the 5' RACE reads. The table includes 750,000 to 950,000 distinct CDR3 sequences, about 27% detected once. In germline, CDR1 is MDHEN, CDR2 SYDVKM. CDR3 length: 14 residues. Notes on this clonotype: No antigen is known for it. A junction boundary mismatches the germline segment, possibly from a read error.

Points from the study as a whole: Conclusively comparing naive with antigen-experienced cells was impossible with unsorted PBMCs.

These data were also reused for a study on T cells of mothers and their children.

Sequenced input: blood. The clonotype was recovered from a woman in her thirties or forties in good health. This chain connects TRBV28 to TRBJ2-5, with D perhaps TRBD1 or TRBD2 (5 bases each). DNA for the CDR3: TGTGCCGGCAGTTTAAGGGACGGGCAAGAGACCCAGTACTTC. Translated, it gives CAGSLRDGQETQYF.